These 21 T cell receptor beta chains originate from one sample sequenced in a study of blood T cells in healthy people across ages. The authors ran a second PCR of 7 to 11 cycles using a sample-barcoded 5' primer and a J-beta primer mix. One entry per CDR3 protein, called by TCRdb with MiXCR from the 5' RACE reads. The sample includes around 1.7 million distinct CDR3 sequences, roughly 27% of them seen just once. Specimen: blood. These receptors were taken from a woman in her 30s in good health.

This clonotype was observed a handful of times. The rearrangement links TRBV9 to TRBJ1-5, with D hard to call. The CDR3 consists of 15 residues. Trimming left V 2 bases short and J 0 bases short, with 9 bases between. Germline CDR1 is SGDLS and CDR2 is YYNGEE. As DNA, the CDR3 is TGTGCCAGCAGCGTGGGGTCATATAGCAATCAGCCCCAGCATTTT. The encoded protein is CASSVGSYSNQPQHF. The full variable domain, in which reference TRBV9 and TRBJ1-5 provide the parts outside the CDR3, is DSGVTQTPKHLITATGQRVTLRCSPRSGDLSVYWYQQSLDQGLQFLIQYYNGEERAKGNILERFSAQQFPDLHSELNLSSLELGDSALYFCASSVGSYSNQPQHFGDGTRLSIL.

The V gene is TRBV6-2 or TRBV6-3, the J gene TRBJ2-7; D possibly corresponds to TRBD1 (5 bases). This CDR3 region has 14 residues. Germline V gene lookup returns CDR1 MNHEY and CDR2 SVGEGT. The germline V and J ends were trimmed by 6 bases and 1 base, with 13 bases remaining between them. The CDR3 DNA follows: TGTGCCAGCAGAAAATCCGCAGGGTCCTACGAGCAGTACTTC. Translation: CASRKSAGSYEQYF.

This rearrangement joins TRBV6-6 to TRBJ1-5, with a weak D call TRBD1 (5 bases). The CDR3 sequence is 16 residues long. V lost 5 bases to trimming and J lost 0 bases, with 14 bases between them. The germline V gene has CDR1 MNHNY and CDR2 SVGAGI (reference sequence). The chain's CDR3 is CASSQEGPLSNQPQHF. CDR3 DNA: TGTGCCAGCAGTCAGGAGGGACCCCTTAGCAATCAGCCCCAGCATTTT.

The chain carries TRBV24-1 and TRBJ2-2; D gene unclear. Germline V gene data show CDR1 as KGHDR and CDR2 as SFDVKD. The CDR3 extends over 14 amino acids. V was trimmed by 9 bases and J by 2 bases, leaving 12 bases between them. The CDR3 region is CATGPGQNTGELFF. CDR3 in DNA: TGTGCCACCGGGCCGGGCCAAAACACCGGGGAGCTGTTTTTT.

V usage is TRBV12-3 or TRBV12-4 and J usage is TRBJ2-1, with D unclear. The CDR3 is 12 residues long. Trimming cost V 4 bases and J 10 bases, with 11 bases left between them. This CDR3 is CASSSWKGEQFF. CDR3 sequence (DNA): TGTGCCAGCAGTTCCTGGAAGGGCGAGCAGTTCTTC.

This clonotype was seen repeatedly, ten times or more. This sequence joins TRBV20-1 and TRBJ2-1; no clear D. The germline V gene has CDR1 DFQATT and CDR2 SNEGSKA (reference sequence). V shed 6 bases and J shed 1 base, with 13 bases lying between them. The CDR3 covers 14 residues. In DNA, the CDR3 is TGCAGTGCCCCCAAGGGTGGATCCTACAATGAGCAGTTCTTC. It translates to CSAPKGGSYNEQFF.

This clonotype was seen a few times. The CDR3 region has the DNA TGTGCCAGCAGCTTCCAACAGGGATTCGATGAGCAGTTCTTC. It codes for CASSFQQGFDEQFF. This sequence joins TRBV13 and TRBJ2-1; D possibly corresponds to TRBD1 (6 bases). V was shortened by 3 bases and J by 8 bases, with 14 bases between the two germline ends. Germline assignment: CDR1 PRHDT and CDR2 FYEKMQ (reference sequence). The CDR3 covers 14 residues.

Details on this clonotype: A read error may explain this, as a much larger clone is one base away. The chain uses TRBV10-3 and TRBJ2-3; D is possibly TRBD2 (6 bases). CDR1 and CDR2 from the germline V gene are ENHRY and SYGVKD. The CDR3 extends over 17 amino acids. V was trimmed by 6 bases and J by 2 bases, leaving 21 bases between them. The CDR3 DNA reads as TGTGCCATCAGCTACGGGGGTCCCAAAGGTGACACAGATACGCAGTATTTT. Amino acid sequence: CAISYGGPKGDTDTQYF.

The chain employs TRBV24-1 and TRBJ2-3; 8 bases fit TRBD2. J gave up 1 base and V 7 bases, and 3 bases lay outside the gene matches. The CDR3 has 14 residues. Germline V gives CDR1 KGHDR, CDR2 SFDVKD. CDR3 sequence reads: CATRPGLGTDTQYF. CDR3 in DNA: TGTGCCACCAGACCGGGACTAGGCACAGATACGCAGTATTTT.

Remarks on this clonotype: It may be a read error: a sequence one base away is much more abundant. The rearrangement uses TRBV12-3 or TRBV12-4 and TRBJ2-7, with a possible D match to TRBD1 (6 bases). V dropped 5 bases and J dropped 2 bases, with 16 bases sitting between them. The CDR3 consists of 15 residues. The DNA of the CDR3 is TGTGCCAGCAGTATGGGGGCGACACACGCCTACGAGCAGTACTTC. It yields the protein CASSMGATHAYEQYF.

The chain joins TRBV6-6 to TRBJ1-3; D gene ambiguous. Germline V CDR1 and CDR2: MNHNY, SVGAGI (reference sequence). V lost 6 bases and J 2 bases, leaving 11 bases between the germline ends. The CDR3 is made up of 14 amino acids. The CDR3 DNA sequence: TGTGCCAGCAGCCCCCGGTCCCCTGGAAACACCATATATTTT. Translation: CASSPRSPGNTIYF.

With regard to this clonotype: The junction differs from germline at one of its ends, possibly a read error. The chain links TRBV29-1 to TRBJ1-5; D gene uncertain. The CDR3 contains 13 residues. The germline V gene has CDR1 SQVTM and CDR2 ANQGSEA. For the CDR3, the DNA is TGCAGCGTCGAAGTTGGCAGAAACCAGCCCCAGCATTTT. This gives the protein CSVEVGRNQPQHF.

As for this clonotype: Relative to the germline gene, one junction end is altered; a read error may explain this. This sequence joins TRBV20-1 and TRBJ2-5; D perhaps matches TRBD1 (6 bases). Looked up from germline, CDR1 is DFQATT and CDR2 is SNEGSKA (reference sequence). The CDR3 totals 13 residues. The CDR3 sequence: CSAPPTGKESQYF. In nucleotides, the CDR3 is TGCAGTGCTCCCCCTACAGGGAAAGAGTCCCAGTACTTC.

The rearrangement joins TRBV7-2 to TRBJ2-7; D perhaps matches TRBD1 (6 bases). Between the trimmed V and J ends, which lost 4 bases and 6 bases, there was a span of 13 bases. In germline, CDR1 is SGHTA, CDR2 FQGNSA. The CDR3 loop spans 13 amino acids. CDR3 sequence reads: CASSWDNNSEQYF. The CDR3 nucleotides are TGTGCCAGCAGCTGGGACAATAATTCCGAGCAGTACTTC.

Comments on this clonotype: A much bigger clone sits one base away, suggesting this may be a read error. This sequence joins TRBV29-1 and TRBJ2-4; D perhaps matches TRBD1 (6 bases). Trimming pared 1 base from V and 13 bases from J, leaving 26 bases between. Germline V gene lookup returns CDR1 SQVTM and CDR2 ANQGSEA. This CDR3 has 16 residues. The CDR3 sequence is CSVEGSPGHLPNEQYF. The CDR3 DNA sequence: TGCAGCGTTGAAGGGTCCCCGGGACATCTCCCCAATGAGCAGTACTTC.

This rearrangement joins TRBV2 to TRBJ1-1; 12 positions agree with TRBD1. The CDR3 contains 16 residues. Trimming removed 7 bases from V and 6 bases from J; junction bases left unmatched: 12. Germline loops: CDR1 SNHLY, CDR2 FYNNEI. The DNA of the CDR3 is TGTGCCAGCACCGAATGGGCGGGACAGGGGGCCGCTGAAGCTTTCTTT. As protein: CASTEWAGQGAAEAFF.

This clonotype was counted only a few times. This chain connects TRBV2 to TRBJ1-2; maybe TRBD1 (5 bases). Germline V lookup: CDR1 SNHLY, CDR2 FYNNEI. The CDR3 has 13 residues. Trimming took 6 bases from V and 8 from J, leaving 16 bases between them. This CDR3 is CASSGDGRTGYTF. The DNA of the CDR3 is TGTGCCAGCAGCGGGGACGGTCGAACAGGCTACACCTTC.

J is TRBJ1-1 and V is TRBV7-9; D may be TRBD1 (5 bases). Germline V gives CDR1 SEHNR, CDR2 FQNEAQ (reference sequence). The CDR3 is 12 residues long. Trimming left V 6 bases short and J 7 bases short, with 12 bases between. Here the CDR3 reads CASSSGLGEAFF. The CDR3 DNA follows: TGTGCCAGCAGTTCAGGGTTGGGTGAAGCTTTCTTT.

This clonotype was seen a handful of times. The chain combines TRBV24-1 with TRBJ2-1, with 12 nucleotides matching TRBD1. This CDR3 comprises 17 residues. Germline V CDR1 and CDR2: KGHDR, SFDVKD. The V gene end was trimmed by 5 bases and the J gene end by 0 bases; junction bases not matched to a gene: 4. The DNA for the CDR3 is TGTGCCACCAGTGGGGACAGGGGGCCAAACTCCTACAATGAGCAGTTCTTC. Encoded protein: CATSGDRGPNSYNEQFF.

The V and J genes are TRBV13 and TRBJ2-3, with 7 positions matching TRBD2. With V trimmed by 4 bases and J by 0 bases, 7 bases remained unmatched. The CDR3 runs 16 residues. The germline CDR1 and CDR2 sequences are PRHDT and FYEKMQ (reference sequence). The CDR3 DNA reads as TGTGCCAGCAGCTCCGCTAGCGGAGATAGCACAGATACGCAGTATTTT. Protein: CASSSASGDSTDTQYF.

CDR3 DNA: TGTGCCAGCAGCCAAGAAGGACTCACCACAGATACGCAGTATTTT. It yields the protein CASSQEGLTTDTQYF. The V call is TRBV4-2, the J call TRBJ2-3, with D possibly matching TRBD2 (5 bases). The V gene's germline CDR1 is LGHNA and CDR2 YNFKEQ. V gave up 0 bases and J gave up 2 bases, with 9 bases separating them. This CDR3 is built from 15 residues.